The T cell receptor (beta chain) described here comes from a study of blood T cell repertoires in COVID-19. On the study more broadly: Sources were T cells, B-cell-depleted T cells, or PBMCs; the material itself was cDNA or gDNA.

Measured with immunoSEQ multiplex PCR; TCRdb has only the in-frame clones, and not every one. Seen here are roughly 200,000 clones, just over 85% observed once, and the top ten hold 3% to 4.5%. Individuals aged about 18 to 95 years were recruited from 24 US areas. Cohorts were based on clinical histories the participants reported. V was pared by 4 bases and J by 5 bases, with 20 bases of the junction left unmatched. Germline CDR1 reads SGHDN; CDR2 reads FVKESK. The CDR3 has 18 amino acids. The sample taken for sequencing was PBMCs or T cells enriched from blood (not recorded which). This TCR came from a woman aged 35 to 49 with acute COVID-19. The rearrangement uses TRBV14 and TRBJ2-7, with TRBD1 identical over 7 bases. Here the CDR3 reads CASSPLGTVKLVRDEQYF. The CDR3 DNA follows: TGTGCCAGCAGCCCCCTTGGGACAGTCAAGTTGGTGCGGGACGAGCAGTACTTC.